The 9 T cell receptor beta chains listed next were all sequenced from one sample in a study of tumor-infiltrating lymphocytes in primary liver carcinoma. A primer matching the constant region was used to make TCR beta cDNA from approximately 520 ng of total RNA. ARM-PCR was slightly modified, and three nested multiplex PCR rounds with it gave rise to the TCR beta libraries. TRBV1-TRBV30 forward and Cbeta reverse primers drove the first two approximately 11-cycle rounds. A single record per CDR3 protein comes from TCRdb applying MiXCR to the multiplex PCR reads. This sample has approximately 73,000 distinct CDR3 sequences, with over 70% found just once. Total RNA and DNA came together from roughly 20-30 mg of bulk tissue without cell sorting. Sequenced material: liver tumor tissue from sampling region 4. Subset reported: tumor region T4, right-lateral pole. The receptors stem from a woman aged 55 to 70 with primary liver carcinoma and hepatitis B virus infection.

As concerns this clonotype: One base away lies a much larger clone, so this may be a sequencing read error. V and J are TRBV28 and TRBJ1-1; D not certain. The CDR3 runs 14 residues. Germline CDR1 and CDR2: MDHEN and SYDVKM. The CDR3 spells CASSGSEMNAEAFF. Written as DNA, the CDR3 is TGTGCCAGCAGTGGAAGTGAGATGAACGCTGAAGCTTTCTTT.

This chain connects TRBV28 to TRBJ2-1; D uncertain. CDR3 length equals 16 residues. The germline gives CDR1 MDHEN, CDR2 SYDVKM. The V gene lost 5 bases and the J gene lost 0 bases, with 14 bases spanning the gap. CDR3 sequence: CASSTAGASSYNEQFF. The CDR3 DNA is TGTGCCAGCAGTACGGCAGGCGCGAGCTCCTACAATGAGCAGTTCTTC.

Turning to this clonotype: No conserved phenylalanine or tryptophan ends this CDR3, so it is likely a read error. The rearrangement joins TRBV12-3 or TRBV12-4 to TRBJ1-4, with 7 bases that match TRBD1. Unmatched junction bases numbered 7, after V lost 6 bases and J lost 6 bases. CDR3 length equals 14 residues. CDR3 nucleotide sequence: TGTGCCAGCAGCCTCCTGCAGGGGGATGAAAAACTGTTTTCT. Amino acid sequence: CASSLLQGDEKLFS.

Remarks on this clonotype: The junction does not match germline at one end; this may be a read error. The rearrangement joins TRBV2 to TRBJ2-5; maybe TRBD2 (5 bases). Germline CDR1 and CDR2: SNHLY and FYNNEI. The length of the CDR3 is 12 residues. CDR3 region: CTSLSSGETQYF. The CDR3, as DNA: TGTACCAGCTTAAGCTCGGGGGAGACCCAGTACTTC.

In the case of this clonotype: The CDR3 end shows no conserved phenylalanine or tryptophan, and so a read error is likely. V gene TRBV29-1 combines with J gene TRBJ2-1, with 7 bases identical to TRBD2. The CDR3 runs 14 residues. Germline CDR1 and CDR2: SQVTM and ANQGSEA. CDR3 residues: CSVGGHAAGDEQFL. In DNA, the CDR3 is TGCAGCGTGGGAGGACACGCCGCGGGAGATGAACAGTTCCTC.

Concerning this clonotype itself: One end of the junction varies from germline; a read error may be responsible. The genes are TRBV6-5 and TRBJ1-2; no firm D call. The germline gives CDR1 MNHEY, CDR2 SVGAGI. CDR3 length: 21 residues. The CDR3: CASSYLSVSYAAPVIGYSYTF. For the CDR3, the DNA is TGTGCCAGCAGTTACCTTTCAGTTAGCTACGCGGCCCCCGTAATAGGCTATAGCTACACCTTC.

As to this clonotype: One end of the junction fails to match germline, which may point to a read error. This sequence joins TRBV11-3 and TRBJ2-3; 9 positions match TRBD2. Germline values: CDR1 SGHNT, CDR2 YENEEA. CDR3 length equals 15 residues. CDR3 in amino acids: CVSSLEAGGPDSKYF. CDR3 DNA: TGTGTCAGCAGCTTAGAAGCGGGAGGACCAGATTCGAAGTATTTT.

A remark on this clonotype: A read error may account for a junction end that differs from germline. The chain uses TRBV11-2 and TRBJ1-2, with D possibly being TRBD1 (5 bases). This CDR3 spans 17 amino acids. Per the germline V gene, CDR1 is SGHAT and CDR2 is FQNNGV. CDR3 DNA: TGTACCAGCAGCTTAGATCCGATCAGGGCGCTGCGCCATGACTACACCTTC. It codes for CTSSLDPIRALRHDYTF.

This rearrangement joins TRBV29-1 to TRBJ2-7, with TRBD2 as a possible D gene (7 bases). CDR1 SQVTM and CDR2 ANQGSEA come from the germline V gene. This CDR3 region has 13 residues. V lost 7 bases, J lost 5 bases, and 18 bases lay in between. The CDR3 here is CSAEGELADEQYF. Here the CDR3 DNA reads TGCAGCGCTGAGGGGGAGCTAGCGGACGAGCAGTACTTC.